This entry features one TCR beta chain sequence. The sample belongs to a study of blood T cells in healthy people across ages. A sample-barcoded 5' primer and a J-beta primer mix were used in a second PCR of roughly 6 to 11 cycles. TCRdb re-analysed the 5' RACE reads in MiXCR, keeping a single row per CDR3 protein. This sample has roughly 640,000 distinct CDR3 sequences, with about 28% found just once. No fewer than 7 million PBMCs went into each sample. Trimming pared 3 bases from V and 7 bases from J, leaving 9 bases between. The CDR3 is made up of 13 amino acids. Germline CDR1 SEHNR, CDR2 FQNEAQ (reference sequence).

The chain recombines TRBV7-9 with TRBJ2-2; no definite D call. This receptor was identified in a woman of 80 years or more in good health. Sequencing was done on a sample of blood. The CDR3 DNA follows: TGTGCCAGCAGCTTGAATATGGGCGGGGAGCTGTTTTTT. It encodes CASSLNMGGELFF.